This TCR beta chain derives from a study of T-cell reconstitution after alpha-beta-depleted transplantation in children. Study findings and constraints: Most T-cell counts and diversity one year after the transplant came from T cells that were newly produced.

A remark on this clonotype: What it binds is not known.

The length of the CDR3 is 20 residues. CDR1 is MNHEY, CDR2 SMNVEV, per germline (reference sequence). Trimming stripped 5 bases from V and 3 bases from J, with 29 bases between. During its preparation, the TCRbeta library received unique molecular identifiers. TCRdb analysed the PCR reads with MiXCR anew, one entry per CDR3 protein. The sample has fewer than 550,000 distinct CDR3 sequences; about an eighth are singletons. This sample comprised PBMCs, mostly from graft donor cells, obtained 180 days after TCRalphabeta/CD19-depleted stem cell transplant. The rearrangement links TRBV27 to TRBJ1-5, with a weak D call TRBD1 (6 bases). This receptor was taken from a female patient between 2 and 15 years old who had a stem cell transplant for aplastic anemia, so the T cells may come from the graft donor. The CDR3 here is CASSTERDTRGGLFNQPQHF. CDR3 in DNA: TGTGCCAGCAGTACTGAGAGGGACACAAGGGGGGGTCTATTCAATCAGCCCCAGCATTTT.